This TCR beta chain was profiled in a study of cytomegalovirus exposure and HLA in healthy donors. Study findings and constraints: The productive fraction for most TCR beta V segments was about 87% or about 30% in an earlier analysis. In a later analysis, an Asian-associated ancestry cluster reportedly showed fewer N-insertions than the roughly 690-donor mean. The authors later linked a missense DCLRE1C variant to TCR beta V- and J-gene trimming.

Of note for this clone: What it recognizes is unknown.

The CDR3 extends over 15 amino acids. V was pared by 3 bases and J by 2 bases, with 5 bases of the junction left unmatched. Germline V lookup: CDR1 MNHEY, CDR2 SMNVEV (reference sequence). PCR employed 60 Vbeta and 13 Jbeta primers. In the original workflow: Unique TCR beta chains numbered approximately 80 million in a later analysis, with roughly 11 million shared. Only in-frame clones appear in the TCRdb table, and some are missing; sequencing was by immunoSEQ multiplex PCR. That table is the source of V, J and clone size, and D and trimming were worked out from the DNA. Of 250,000 to 350,000 clones in the sample, about four fifths are singletons; the top ten hold over 0.3%.

The receptor was isolated from a girl aged 2 to 10 in good health and CMV-seronegative. This chain uses TRBV27 with TRBJ1-2; 8 positions match TRBD1. Sequencing was performed on PBMCs. The CDR3 reads CASSFHGTGNYGYTF. The CDR3 DNA follows: TGTGCCAGCAGTTTTCATGGGACAGGAAACTATGGCTACACCTTC.